This TCR beta chain stems from a study of blood T cell repertoires in COVID-19. Study at large: The United States, Italy and Spain were the sources of the acute and convalescent COVID-19 samples. T cells, B-cell-depleted T cells, or PBMCs provided the cDNA or gDNA that served as material.

Authors' processing steps: Reference gene primer amplification gave estimated nucleated cell counts. This table comes from immunoSEQ multiplex PCR, and its TCRdb copy is limited to in-frame clones, with some not included. That table furnishes V, J and clone size, whereas the DNA furnished D and trimming. The profile shows 13,000 or so clones, 90% of them singletons. The ends lost 5 bases at V and 3 bases at J; junction bases unmatched: 8. This CDR3 spans 14 amino acids. Germline assignment: CDR1 GTSNPN and CDR2 SVGIG (reference sequence). The V and J genes are TRBV30 and TRBJ2-7; 9 positions match TRBD1. The specimen sequenced was peripheral blood. The clonotype originates from a human donor with active COVID-19. The donor label of this sample is uncertain. The chain's CDR3 is CAWGPGTGFYEQYF. Here the CDR3 DNA reads TGTGCCTGGGGCCCCGGGACAGGGTTCTACGAGCAGTACTTC.